A selection of T cell receptor beta chains follows, all from one sample in a study of T cell responses to AZD1222 COVID-19 vaccine. Here immunoSEQ multiplex PCR was the method, and the copy in TCRdb shows in-frame clones only, minus some. This sample has 150,000 to 200,000 clones, with 80% to 90% found just once. The starting material was peripheral blood, obtained 28 days after the second AZD1222 dose. Receptors originate from an adult who received the AZD1222 COVID-19 vaccine. Each CDR3 is given with its conserved first and last residue. The order of the fields is clone size, V gene, J gene, CDR3 protein. The size field is filled for only some rows; it gives once, few, many or a size class.

-	TRBV5-1	TRBJ1-2	CASSLAHTGELGYTF
-	TRBV2	TRBJ1-6	CASSRMTGNSPLHF
-	TRBV5-6	TRBJ2-1	CASSFGPYNEQFF
-	TRBV12-3/TRBV12-4	TRBJ1-5	CASRTGGWQPQHF
once	TRBV10-3	TRBJ1-1	CAIGAQGAGTEAFF
-	TRBV11-3	TRBJ2-1	CASSLGAAAGEQFF
-	TRBV5-6	TRBJ2-3	CASSRTGNSDTQYF
-	TRBV7-8	TRBJ2-1	CASSLYRDRGNEQFF
-	TRBV4-1	TRBJ1-1	CASSQAEGQGALEAFF
-	TRBV7-2	TRBJ1-1	CASSRTVNTEAFF
-	TRBV3-1/TRBV3-2	TRBJ2-7	CASSQGFTSEQYF
-	TRBV6-1	TRBJ2-7	CASSESGRDYEQYF
-	TRBV2	TRBJ2-7	CASDQQRSSYEQYF
-	TRBV2	TRBJ1-2	CASTEAGGNVRGYTF
few	TRBV12-3/TRBV12-4	TRBJ2-5	CASSLGETQYF
-	TRBV12-5	TRBJ1-6	CASGQKTSRDRGDNSPLHF
few	TRBV18	TRBJ1-1	CASSLARDRGYTEAFF
-	TRBV18	TRBJ2-3	CASSLERRGSTDTQYF
once	TRBV6-5	TRBJ1-1	CASSLGDSTEAFF
once	TRBV4-2	TRBJ1-3	CASSQDSGHLSGNTIYF
-	TRBV20-1	TRBJ1-6	CSASGGGNSPLHF
-	TRBV14	TRBJ2-1	CASSQRLAGGYNEQFF
-	TRBV7-9	TRBJ1-5	CASSLVLPTINQPQHF
-	TRBV5-1	TRBJ2-1	CASSLDGTSSYNEQFF
-	TRBV15	TRBJ1-4	CATSRDPRDVSEKLFF
-	TRBV6-5	TRBJ2-1	CASSFGTMAGEQFF
once	TRBV28	TRBJ2-1	CASSEGQGYNEQFF
once	TRBV6-5	TRBJ1-6	CASSMGQGEAPLHF
-	TRBV5-8	TRBJ2-2	CASTLQGGTGELFF
-	TRBV6-5	TRBJ1-4	CASTRGVGEKLFF
-	TRBV29-1	TRBJ2-3	CSADGVPSGDTQYF
once	TRBV2	TRBJ2-5	CASSDRGEETQYF
-	TRBV3-1/TRBV3-2	TRBJ2-1	CASSQIVDSEQFF
-	TRBV29-1	TRBJ1-3	CSAGAGNTIYF
-	TRBV12-3/TRBV12-4	TRBJ1-5	CASSLSRNQPQHF
-	TRBV19	TRBJ2-4	CASSHRRGMTKNIQYF
-	TRBV7-2	TRBJ2-7	CASSLSIGAPYEQYF
-	TRBV5-4	TRBJ1-3	CASSLEGTGNTIYF
-	TRBV9	TRBJ2-5	CASSVGGVTETQYF
-	TRBV7-8	TRBJ1-1	CASSSKLAGSTMNTEAFF
few	TRBV28	TRBJ1-2	CASSLPGGFGYTF
-	TRBV19	TRBJ1-1	CASRIGNTNTEAFF
-	TRBV7-9	TRBJ2-7	CASSLAKLAGGDEQYF
-	TRBV19	TRBJ1-1	CASSIDRTNTEAFF
-	TRBV2	TRBJ2-5	CASSLWGQGTGETQYF
-	TRBV5-6	TRBJ2-7	CASSFRTSGGALGQYF
once	TRBV10-2	TRBJ1-2	CATGDRGAGNPNYGYTF
-	TRBV29-1	TRBJ1-1	CSVSRTGGTEAFF
-	TRBV6-1	TRBJ2-1	CASSAHGTSGYNEQFF
-	TRBV11-2	TRBJ2-2	CASSFRGGHSANTGELFF
-	TRBV30	TRBJ1-6	CASMTGSYNSPLHF
-	TRBV7-2	TRBJ2-5	CASSLVGGETQYF
-	TRBV11-2	TRBJ2-2	CARGQGRATGELFF
-	TRBV11-2	TRBJ2-7	CASSFSGATYEQYF
-	TRBV5-1	TRBJ1-2	CASSSLQGAIGGYTF
-	TRBV28	TRBJ2-1	CASSPGGTGGKNEQFF
-	TRBV6-5	TRBJ2-5	CASNGGLGETQYF